This entry lists 6 T cell receptor beta chains sequenced from one sample in a study of blood T cell repertoires in COVID-19. Here immunoSEQ multiplex PCR was the method, and the copy in TCRdb shows in-frame clones only, minus some. The sample has 85,000 to 90,000 clones; around 88% are singletons. The material sequenced was peripheral blood. These receptors originate from an older man with active or convalescent COVID-19.

CDR3 amino acids: CASSQEQGNYEQYF. CDR3 nucleotides: TGCGCCAGCAGCCAAGAACAGGGGAACTACGAGCAGTACTTC. The chain has TRBV4-1 and TRBJ2-7; 7 nucleotides line up with TRBD1. V was pared by 0 bases and J by 3 bases, with 2 bases of the junction left unmatched. There are 14 residues in the CDR3. Germline V gene sequence: CDR1 MGHRA, CDR2 YSYEKL.

This clone appeared once. V usage is TRBV7-9 and J usage is TRBJ2-5, with 8 bases fitting TRBD2. The germline CDR1 and CDR2 sequences are SEHNR and FQNEAQ (reference sequence). The CDR3 runs to 16 residues. Unmatched junction bases numbered 13, after V lost 5 bases and J lost 5 bases. CDR3 DNA sequence: TGTGCCAGCAGCCTAACTAGCGGCGGAGGGGGGGAGACCCAGTACTTC. This sequence encodes CASSLTSGGGGETQYF.

This clone was found once. This chain uses TRBV27 with TRBJ2-2; no reliable D call. The germline CDR1 and CDR2 sequences are MNHEY and SMNVEV (reference sequence). This CDR3 has 13 residues. Trimming removed 5 bases from V and 5 bases from J, with 9 bases in between. CDR3 in amino acids: CASSPLGTGELFF. In nucleotides, the CDR3 is TGTGCCAGCAGTCCCCTAGGTACCGGGGAGCTGTTTTTT.

The chain carries TRBV19 and TRBJ1-2; 9 bases agree with TRBD1. The CDR3 sequence is 13 residues long. V was clipped by 8 bases and J by 6 bases; unmatched bases: 7. Looked up from germline, CDR1 is LNHDA and CDR2 is SQIVND (reference sequence). The CDR3 protein is CASRGDRVHGYTF. CDR3 nucleotide sequence: TGTGCCAGTCGGGGGGACAGGGTTCATGGCTACACCTTC.

The V call is TRBV6-5, the J call TRBJ2-7; D is unclear. Per germline, CDR1 MNHEY and CDR2 SVGAGI. The CDR3 extends over 13 amino acids. The germline V and J ends were trimmed by 6 bases and 2 bases, with 11 bases remaining between them. CDR3 sequence reads: CASRIGPAYEQYF. The CDR3 bases are TGTGCCAGCAGGATTGGCCCCGCCTACGAGCAGTACTTC.

The V and J genes are TRBV7-8 and TRBJ2-3, with TRBD1 matching 8 bases. Trimming at V came to 5 bases and at J to 7 bases, leaving 8 bases not matched to a gene. The germline CDR1 and CDR2 sequences are SGHVS and FQNEAQ. The CDR3 is 14 residues long. The chain's CDR3 is CASSVTGGTHTQYF. As DNA, the CDR3 is TGTGCCAGCAGCGTAACAGGGGGTACACATACGCAGTATTTT. Full variable domain (missing parts from reference TRBV7-8 and TRBJ2-3): GAGVSQSPRYKVAKRGQDVALRCDPISGHVSLFWYQQALGQGPEFLTYFQNEAQLDKSGLPSDRFFAERPEGSVSTLKIQRTQQEDSAVYLCASSVTGGTHTQYFGPGTRLTVL.